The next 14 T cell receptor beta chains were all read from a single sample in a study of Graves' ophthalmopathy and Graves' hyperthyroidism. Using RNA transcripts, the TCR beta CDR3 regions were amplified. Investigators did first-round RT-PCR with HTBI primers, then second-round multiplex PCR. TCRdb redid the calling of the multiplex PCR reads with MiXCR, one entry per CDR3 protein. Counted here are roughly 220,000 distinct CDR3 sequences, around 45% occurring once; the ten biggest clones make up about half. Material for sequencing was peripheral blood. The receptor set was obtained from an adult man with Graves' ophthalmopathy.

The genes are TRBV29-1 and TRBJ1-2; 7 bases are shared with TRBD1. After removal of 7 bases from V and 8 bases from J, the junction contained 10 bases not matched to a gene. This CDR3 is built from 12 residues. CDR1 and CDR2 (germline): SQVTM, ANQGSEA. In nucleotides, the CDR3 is TGCAGCGCCGTACAGGGGACGGAGGGCTACACCTTC. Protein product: CSAVQGTEGYTF.

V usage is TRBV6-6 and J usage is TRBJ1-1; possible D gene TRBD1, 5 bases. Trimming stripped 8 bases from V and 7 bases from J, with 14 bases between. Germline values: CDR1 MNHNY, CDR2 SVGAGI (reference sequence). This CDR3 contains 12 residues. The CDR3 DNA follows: TGTGCCAGCGGTTTGGGGGAACGTGAAGCTTTCTTT. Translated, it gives CASGLGEREAFF.

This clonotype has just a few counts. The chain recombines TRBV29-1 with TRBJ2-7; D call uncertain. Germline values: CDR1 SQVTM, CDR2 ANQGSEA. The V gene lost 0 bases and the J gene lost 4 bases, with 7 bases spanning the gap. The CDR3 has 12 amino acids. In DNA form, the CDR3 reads TGCAGCGTTGAAGATCGAGGTTACGAGCAGTACTTC. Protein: CSVEDRGYEQYF.

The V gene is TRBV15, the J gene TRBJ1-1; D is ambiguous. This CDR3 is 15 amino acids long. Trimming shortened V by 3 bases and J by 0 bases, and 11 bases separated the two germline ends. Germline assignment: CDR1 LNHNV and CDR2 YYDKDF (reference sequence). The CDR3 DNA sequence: TGTGCCACCAGCAGGCCATCTCCATTGAACACTGAAGCTTTCTTT. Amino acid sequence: CATSRPSPLNTEAFF.

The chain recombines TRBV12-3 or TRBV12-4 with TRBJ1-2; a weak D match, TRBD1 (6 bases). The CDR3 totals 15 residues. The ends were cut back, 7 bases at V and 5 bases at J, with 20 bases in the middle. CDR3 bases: TGTGCCAGCACCATAGCAGCAGGGGCTGGGTATGGCTACACCTTC. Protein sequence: CASTIAAGAGYGYTF.

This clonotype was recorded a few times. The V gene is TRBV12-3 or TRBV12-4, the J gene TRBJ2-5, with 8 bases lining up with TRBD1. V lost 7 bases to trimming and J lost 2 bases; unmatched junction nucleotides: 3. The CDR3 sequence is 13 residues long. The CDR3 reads CASTRTGQETQYF. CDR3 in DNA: TGTGCCAGCACACGGACAGGGCAAGAGACCCAGTACTTC.

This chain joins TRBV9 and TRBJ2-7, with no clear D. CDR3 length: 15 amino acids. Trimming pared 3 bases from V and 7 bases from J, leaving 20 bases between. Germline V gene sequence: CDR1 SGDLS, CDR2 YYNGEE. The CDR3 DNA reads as TGTGCCAGCAGCGGGCCGACATCACTGGTGGGGGAGCAGTACTTC. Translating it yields CASSGPTSLVGEQYF. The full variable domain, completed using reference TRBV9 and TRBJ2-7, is DSGVTQTPKHLITATGQRVTLRCSPRSGDLSVYWYQQSLDQGLQFLIQYYNGEERAKGNILERFSAQQFPDLHSELNLSSLELGDSALYFCASSGPTSLVGEQYFGPGTRLTVT.

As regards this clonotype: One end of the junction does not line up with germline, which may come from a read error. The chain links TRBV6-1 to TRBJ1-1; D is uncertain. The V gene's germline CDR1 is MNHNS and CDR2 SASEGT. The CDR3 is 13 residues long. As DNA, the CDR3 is TGTGCCAGCAGTGAGACACGGAACGCTGAAGCTTTCTTT. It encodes CASSETRNAEAFF.

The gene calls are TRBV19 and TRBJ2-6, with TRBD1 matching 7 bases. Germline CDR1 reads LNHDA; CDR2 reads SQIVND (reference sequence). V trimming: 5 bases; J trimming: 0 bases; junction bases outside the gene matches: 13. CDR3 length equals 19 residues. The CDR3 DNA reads TGTGCCAGTAGTCCCAGGACAGGCAGCAGGGTCTCTGGGGCCAACGTCCTGACTTTC. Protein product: CASSPRTGSRVSGANVLTF.

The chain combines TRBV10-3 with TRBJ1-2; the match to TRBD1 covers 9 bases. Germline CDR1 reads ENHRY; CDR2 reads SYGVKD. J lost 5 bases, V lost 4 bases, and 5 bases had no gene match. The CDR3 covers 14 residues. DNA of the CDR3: TGTGCCATCAGTGGGGACAGGGCCAAATATGGCTACACCTTC. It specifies CAISGDRAKYGYTF.

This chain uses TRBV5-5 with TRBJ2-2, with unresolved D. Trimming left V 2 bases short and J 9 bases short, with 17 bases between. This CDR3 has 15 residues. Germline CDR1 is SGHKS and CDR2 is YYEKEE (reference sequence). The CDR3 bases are TGTGCCAGCAGCTTTTACCGGGCGCCGGACCGGGAGCTGTTTTTT. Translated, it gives CASSFYRAPDRELFF.

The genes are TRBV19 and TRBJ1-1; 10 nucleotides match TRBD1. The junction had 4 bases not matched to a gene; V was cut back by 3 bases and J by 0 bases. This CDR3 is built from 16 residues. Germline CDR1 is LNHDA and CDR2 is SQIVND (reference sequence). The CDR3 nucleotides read TGTGCCAGTAGTATTGGGACAGGGGCGATGAACACTGAAGCTTTCTTT. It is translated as CASSIGTGAMNTEAFF.

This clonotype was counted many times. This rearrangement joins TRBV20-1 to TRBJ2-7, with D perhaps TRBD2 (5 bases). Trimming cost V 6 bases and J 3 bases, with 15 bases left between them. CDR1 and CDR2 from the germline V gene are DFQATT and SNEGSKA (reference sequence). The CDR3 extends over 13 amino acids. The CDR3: CSAIRTDSYEQYF. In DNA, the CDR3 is TGCAGTGCCATACGGACTGATAGCTACGAGCAGTACTTC.

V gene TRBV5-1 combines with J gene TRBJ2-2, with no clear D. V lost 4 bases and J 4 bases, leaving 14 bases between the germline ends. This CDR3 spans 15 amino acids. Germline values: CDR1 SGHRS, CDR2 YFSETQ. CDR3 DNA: TGCGCCAGCAGCCTCACCAGCGATTTCACCGGGGAGCTGTTTTTT. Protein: CASSLTSDFTGELFF.